What follows describes a single T cell receptor beta chain. It has no known antigen specificity. No base quality values were provided; no much bigger clone lies one nucleotide off. The library was prepared using the immunoSEQ multiplex PCR assay. For the multiplex PCR, a mixture combining 60 forward primers for TCR Vbeta segments and 13 reverse primers for TCR Jbeta segments was used. Amplification of the CDR3 region of rearranged TCR beta genes was performed with a multiplex PCR assay on genomic DNA. The Illumina HiSeq System was used to sequence the amplified TCR beta libraries as 87-base-pair reads. The study's own analysis went as follows. A later analysis tallied 75 million to 95 million unique TCR beta chains across the 610 or so repertoires, and some 12 million of those chains were shared by two or more donors. To remove PCR and sequencing errors, raw reads were error-corrected and collapsed into unique sequences using a nearest-neighbor algorithm that merged closely related sequences. CDR3 sequences were aligned to IMGT reference sequences to assign V, D and J gene segments. For a sequence to be retained, at least a six-nucleotide match to both a V gene segment and a J gene segment was required. Rearrangements were classified as productive when the CDR3 lacked stop codons and remained in frame with V and J, and all other rearrangements were classified as non-productive. Following IMGT convention, CDR3 was defined as the stretch from the second conserved V-encoded cysteine up to the conserved J-encoded phenylalanine. The earlier analysis of 500 to 650 of the donors excluded any sequence lacking an unambiguous match to a single V gene segment. An earlier analysis of over 450 of the donors classified V segments as functional when productive rearrangements were above 56.7% and as segregating when the standard deviation between donors was above 5%. To diagnose cytomegalovirus status from the catalog of TCR beta chain sequences, a statistical classification framework was built. A later analysis assigned V and J genes by comparing TCR nucleotide sequences with IMGT/GENE-DB human TR gene sequences. In a later analysis, CDR3 sequences and most-parsimonious VDJ recombination scenarios were assigned using the TCRdist pipeline. In a later analysis, each TCR beta chain was defined by its CDR3 amino acid sequence together with its V-gene family, and reads without a unique V-gene family were excluded. To address suspected cross-contamination and a sequencing artifact, a later analysis removed approximately 590 highly shared, low-generation-probability nucleotide sequences. In a later analysis, a clonal expansion index was calculated for each public chain from normalized within-repertoire ranks of inferred template counts. In a later analysis, generation probabilities were computed with a VDJ recombination model fitted to out-of-frame rearrangements, and the resulting probabilities were checked against IGoR. Hypergeometric tests were used in a later analysis to score TCR-TCR, TCR-HLA and TCR-CMV co-occurrence, with a repertoire-size bias correction applied to the TCR pairs. False discovery rates were estimated in a later analysis by permuting HLA or CMV assignments 20 times. In a later analysis, co-occurring TCRs were grouped with DBSCAN, and TCRdist sequence similarity was added when clustering was performed within HLA-allele-positive subsets. Repertoires with fewer than 30,000 or more than 120,000 public chains were left out of co-occurrence clustering, as were a handful of repertoires with anomalous nucleotide sharing. The table was pulled from immuneACCESS by TCRdb, which kept in-frame rearrangements only. Such tables lose some clones; where checked, under half of the loss comes from unresolved V genes, and the rest has no known cause. V and J calls and clone size are those listed in that table; D and trimming were worked out from the DNA. In this sample the table shows 100,000 or so clones, roughly 60% of which occur a single time. 4.8% of the sample belongs to the ten largest clones.

This record comes from a study of cytomegalovirus exposure and HLA in healthy donors (dated by TCRdb to about 2017). With regard to the full study: In an earlier analysis of fewer than 750 of the donors, 250 to 350 Gb of sequence data and about 110 million unique TCR beta sequences from about 179 million T cells were reported. Roughly 300 gigabases of sequencing data and 70 million to 85 million unique TCR sequences were included in an early release covering around 650 HLA-typed donors. Of the roughly 400 genotyped donors, over 65% fell in the genetic ancestry cluster associated with self-reported Caucasian donors. The study aimed to test whether cataloging public T cell receptors could reveal signatures of past pathogen exposure. The study profiled the T cell repertoires of under 700 subjects by immunosequencing and related them to cytomegalovirus serostatus. In addition to the first cohort of 666 subjects, a separate validation cohort of over 90 different subjects was used. The study combined high-throughput TCR immunosequencing, statistical association of individual TCRs with disease status, and machine learning to predict cytomegalovirus infection status. To study patterns of TCR occurrence, a later analysis re-analyzed previously published TCR beta repertoires from 500 to 850 donors and added high-resolution HLA genotyping. In the later analysis, no new phenotypic data were used to find candidate immune exposures; instead, reliance was placed on TCR beta sequences and their occurrence across donors. An earlier analysis of 450 to 750 of the donors used high-throughput TCR beta sequencing to judge whether each TCR beta V gene segment behaved as functional or pseudogenic. Donor age, sex, ethnicity and CMV serostatus were compiled alongside the repertoire data. A later genetic analysis used genome-wide SNP genotypes for about 60% of the roughly 670 donors, treating that subset as a discovery cohort. All discovery cohort repertoires had been generated using a single sequencing platform. Both class I and class II loci were covered by HLA typing, at four-digit resolution. Typing coverage varied by locus: about 629-640 donors for A, B, C, DRB1 and DQB1; more than 500 for DQA1; approximately 570 for DPA1; about 450 for DPB1. Five DR-DQ haplotypes were handled as single units for association and clustering because linkage in the cohort was strong. Across around 400 genotyped donors of the cohort, an average of about 250,000 unique TCR beta nucleotide sequences per donor were sequenced, and around 19% of those sequences were non-productive. General findings and caveats noted by the study authors: Because counts were too low, some 17 rarely observed V segments, including chromosome 9 orphons, were left out of the earlier analysis of approximately 580 of the donors. Most TCR sequences were observed very rarely across donors, whereas some public TCRs were present in many individuals. A later analysis reported that several top co-occurrence clusters appeared linked to parvovirus B19, influenza, CMV and Epstein-Barr virus. A later genetic analysis reported fewer N-insertions in productive TCRs among donors in an Asian-associated ancestry cluster than the roughly 620-donor mean. In both the original and validation cohorts, the classifier was reported to diagnose cytomegalovirus status with high specificity and sensitivity. A further reported finding was that TCR beta sequences accurately predicted the HLA-A and HLA-B alleles for most subjects in the first cohort. Linkage disequilibrium might explain the correlated functional status among segregating V segments, but an unknown experimental factor could not be excluded. The presence/absence analyses assumed that sequencing depth was roughly uniform across donors, and that assumption may not be true. The study listed over 150 TCR beta chains as associated with cytomegalovirus. In a later genetic analysis, a missense DCLRE1C variant was associated with V-gene and J-gene trimming of TCR beta chains, and the association was replicated in an independent cohort. Some IMGT-functional V segments, including TRBV6-2 and TRBV6-3, could not be distinguished by the 87-base-pair reads and were therefore excluded. Because HLA typing was missing for some donors at each locus, association tests included only the typed subset. For the cohort, immune exposure information was limited to CMV serostatus. Assigning TCR associations to individual alleles was difficult when HLA alleles, especially DR and DQ, strongly co-occurred. Only TCR beta chains were sequenced in this cohort, and the absence of alpha or paired-chain data limited detectable features. According to a later analysis, most CMV-associated TCR beta chains appeared to be HLA-restricted, and the HLA associations seemed to be driven largely by CMV exposure. Specific HLA alleles were associated with 18,000 or so TCR beta sequences at a false discovery rate of 0.05 in a later analysis. A cluster of highly shared sequence variants was judged likely to be a technical artifact of the sequencing pipeline. The authors suggested that the approach could potentially be extended to other disease states and immunological phenotypes. A few of the identified cytomegalovirus-associated TCR beta chains were confirmed in vitro to be specific for cytomegalovirus antigens. Compared with equally common non-associated chains, HLA-associated TCR beta chains in a later analysis were more clonally expanded and had lower generation probabilities. In an earlier analysis of a few hundred of the donors, most TCR beta V segments were observed in productive rearrangements about 90% or about 30% of the time, broadly matching IMGT annotations. According to a later analysis, TCR association rates differed among HLA loci, with DRB1 alleles showing the most associated TCRs and HLA-C alleles showing the fewest.

Taken from cysteine to phenylalanine, the CDR3 has 16 residues. Only the CDR3 part of the read is kept: 48 bases, read in frame from the first base. The V end gives up 6 bases and the J end 5 bases, leaving 12 bases in the junction not matched to a gene. According to the germline V gene, CDR1 reads SNHLY and CDR2 reads FYNNEI. The cohort comprised 666 healthy bone marrow donors. At the time of sampling, every cohort member was nominally healthy, though immune exposures that went unrecorded were likely present. CMV serostatus was positive for 250 to 300 and negative for about half of the roughly 670 cohort members, and was not recorded for this donor. A peripheral blood sample was collected from each donor, and TCR beta sequencing was performed on peripheral blood mononuclear cells. Genomic DNA was extracted from the blood cell samples with the Qiagen DNeasy Blood Extraction Kit.

The receptor was derived from a human donor in good health. Sequenced: PBMCs. The chain employs TRBV2 and TRBJ1-4, and 7 junction bases match TRBD1. The CDR3 protein: CASRDRAGTVNEKLFF. The base sequence is TGTGCCAGCAGAGACAGGGCCGGGACCGTCAATGAAAAACTGTTTTTT. The full variable domain, with segments outside the CDR3 supplied by the reference TRBV2 and TRBJ1-4 proteins, appears as EPEVTQTPSHQVTQMGQEVILRCVPISNHLYFYWYRQILGQKVEFLVSFYNNEISEKSEIFDDQFSVERPDGSNFTLKIRSTKLEDSAMYFCASRDRAGTVNEKLFFGSGTQLSVL.